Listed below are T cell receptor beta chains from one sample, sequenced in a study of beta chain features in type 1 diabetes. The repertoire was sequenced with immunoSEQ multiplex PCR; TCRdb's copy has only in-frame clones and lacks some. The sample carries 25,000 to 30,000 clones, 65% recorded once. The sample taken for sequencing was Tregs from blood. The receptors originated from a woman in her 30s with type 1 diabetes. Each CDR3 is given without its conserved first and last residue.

cdr3_aa: ASSPRTGEGTQY
v_call: TRBV19
j_call: TRBJ2-3

cdr3_aa: ASSLVEETQY
v_call: TRBV5-1
j_call: TRBJ2-5

cdr3_aa: ASSTRDFYEQY
v_call: TRBV6-5
j_call: TRBJ2-7

cdr3_aa: ASSLESGRSSTEAF
v_call: TRBV5-1
j_call: TRBJ1-1

cdr3_aa: ASSFSGNSYEQY
v_call: TRBV25-1
j_call: TRBJ2-7

cdr3_aa: SADRGGNEQF
v_call: TRBV29-1
j_call: TRBJ2-1

cdr3_aa: SVVHRRTGELF
v_call: TRBV29-1
j_call: TRBJ2-2

cdr3_aa: ASSLSGVPYEQY
v_call: TRBV5-4
j_call: TRBJ2-7

cdr3_aa: ASRWGQQETQY
v_call: TRBV5-1
j_call: TRBJ2-5

cdr3_aa: ASRASWGGTLSYNEQF
v_call: TRBV28
j_call: TRBJ2-1

cdr3_aa: ASSTLALVRETQY
v_call: TRBV6-6
j_call: TRBJ2-5

cdr3_aa: ASSQDQFGWNTEAF
v_call: TRBV4-2
j_call: TRBJ1-1

cdr3_aa: ASSSRPVSLAGGTGELF
v_call: TRBV7-3
j_call: TRBJ2-2

cdr3_aa: AIGPGLGEQETQY
v_call: TRBV10-3
j_call: TRBJ2-5

cdr3_aa: SVDYGQGYEQY
v_call: TRBV29-1
j_call: TRBJ2-7

cdr3_aa: ASSRAGDTGELF
v_call: TRBV10-1
j_call: TRBJ2-2

cdr3_aa: ASSSRPQGLSYEQY
v_call: TRBV13
j_call: TRBJ2-7

cdr3_aa: SSTQQGDYGYT
v_call: TRBV29-1
j_call: TRBJ1-2

cdr3_aa: ASSFGQGPYEQY
v_call: TRBV5-1
j_call: TRBJ2-7

cdr3_aa: ASSWGKRGVEQF
v_call: TRBV5-1
j_call: TRBJ2-1

cdr3_aa: SVQRNLQETQY
v_call: TRBV29-1
j_call: TRBJ2-5

cdr3_aa: ASSLTDFRTYEQY
v_call: TRBV5-1
j_call: TRBJ2-7

cdr3_aa: SASRLREQY
v_call: TRBV20-1
j_call: TRBJ2-7

cdr3_aa: ASSPGQPGNTIY
v_call: TRBV5-6
j_call: TRBJ1-3

cdr3_aa: ASSQSDRGVLLATGELF
v_call: TRBV23-1
j_call: TRBJ2-2

cdr3_aa: AWGGPLSTDTQY
v_call: TRBV30
j_call: TRBJ2-3

cdr3_aa: ASSLTSGTYNEQF
v_call: TRBV5-1
j_call: TRBJ2-1

cdr3_aa: ASSLEGLANEQF
v_call: TRBV5-1
j_call: TRBJ2-1

cdr3_aa: ASSSRWTRVNQPQH
v_call: TRBV5-6
j_call: TRBJ1-5

cdr3_aa: ASSAFGTGFQETQY
v_call: TRBV6-1
j_call: TRBJ2-5

cdr3_aa: ASSLSPHSGANVLT
v_call: TRBV11-2
j_call: TRBJ2-6

cdr3_aa: ASSERSGIVYEQY
v_call: TRBV6-1
j_call: TRBJ2-7

cdr3_aa: ASSPSGTASPQF
v_call: TRBV7-3
j_call: TRBJ2-1

cdr3_aa: AIRRANDAETQY
v_call: TRBV7-8
j_call: TRBJ2-5

cdr3_aa: ASSPRDSPEKLF
v_call: TRBV18
j_call: TRBJ1-4

cdr3_aa: ASSAGTRDADTQY
v_call: TRBV9
j_call: TRBJ2-3

cdr3_aa: RADGWDTEAF
v_call: TRBV29-1
j_call: TRBJ1-1

cdr3_aa: ASSSVGVPGYEQY
v_call: TRBV4-1
j_call: TRBJ2-7

cdr3_aa: AISPQGTEGFYGYT
v_call: TRBV10-3
j_call: TRBJ1-2

cdr3_aa: ASSPRQGIWTGANVLT
v_call: TRBV5-1
j_call: TRBJ2-6

cdr3_aa: ASSAGLREQY
v_call: TRBV2
j_call: TRBJ2-5

cdr3_aa: ASSIMREAEAF
v_call: TRBV19
j_call: TRBJ1-1

cdr3_aa: ASSERTGHYEQY
v_call: TRBV6-1
j_call: TRBJ2-7

cdr3_aa: ASSLDSFSYEQY
v_call: TRBV5-1
j_call: TRBJ2-7

cdr3_aa: ASIAGRSYNEQF
v_call: TRBV10-1
j_call: TRBJ2-1

cdr3_aa: ASSRGLSNEQY
v_call: TRBV27
j_call: NA

cdr3_aa: ASSLDLAGNQPQH
v_call: TRBV11-2
j_call: TRBJ1-5

cdr3_aa: ASSLKIRQETQY
v_call: TRBV5-8
j_call: TRBJ2-5

cdr3_aa: ASSFSQGRGYT
v_call: TRBV7-9
j_call: TRBJ1-2